This T cell receptor (beta chain) stems from a study of cytomegalovirus exposure and HLA in healthy donors. Regarding the study as a whole: TCR beta chains numbering 164 were designated cytomegalovirus-associated. For most TCR beta V segments, an earlier analysis put the productive rate at about 87% or about 30% of the time.

This clone showed up just a few times. Antigen specificity is unknown. Primers included in the PCR were 60 Vbeta and 13 Jbeta primers. Some clones are missing from TCRdb's copy, which holds only in-frame ones; the method was immunoSEQ multiplex PCR. The repertoire holds about 82,000 clones, with 10% as singletons. This clonotype was obtained from a man between 60 and 70 years old in good health and CMV-seropositive. Source material: PBMCs.

The chain's CDR3 is CASSRVLLNTGELFF. The CDR3 nucleotides are TGTGCCAGCAGCCGAGTCTTGCTGAACACCGGGGAGCTGTTTTTT. The chain links TRBV9 to TRBJ2-2; no clear D. V was pared by 4 bases and J by 1 base, with 11 bases between. The germline V gene encodes CDR1 SGDLS and CDR2 YYNGEE. This CDR3 comprises 15 residues. Based on the CDR3 plus reference TRBV9 and TRBJ2-2, the full variable domain is DSGVTQTPKHLITATGQRVTLRCSPRSGDLSVYWYQQSLDQGLQFLIQYYNGEERAKGNILERFSAQQFPDLHSELNLSSLELGDSALYFCASSRVLLNTGELFFGEGSRLTVL.